The 7 T cell receptor beta chains below come from one sample, sequenced in a study of vaccination and CD4 T cells after COVID-19. Stated treatment: roughly ten-day PBMC culture with coronavirus spike peptide pools or control peptides (ViraFEST assay). Their cognate antigens are unknown. The study sequenced cultured CD4+ T cell DNA using the Oncomine TCR Beta short-read assay. Using its own MiXCR run on the PCR reads, TCRdb lists one record per CDR3 protein. Of more than 15,000 distinct CDR3 sequences listed, under 45% were seen once; the top ten hold approximately 6.8%. The material was CD4+ T cells from blood, cultured in vitro, obtained before SARS-CoV-2 vaccination. The receptors stem from a human donor who had recovered from COVID-19.

V usage is TRBV15 and J usage is TRBJ2-1; D may be TRBD2 (5 bases). Germline V lookup: CDR1 LNHNV, CDR2 YYDKDF (reference sequence). The CDR3 contains 16 residues. V lost 1 base, J lost 5 bases, and 15 bases lay in between. Written as DNA, the CDR3 is TGTGCCACCAGCAGAGCCTCGGACGGGAACAACAATGAGCAGTTCTTC. Protein: CATSRASDGNNNEQFF.

J is TRBJ1-1 and V is TRBV7-8, with 7 bases that match TRBD1. V lost 5 bases and J lost 6; bases outside the gene matches: 15. The CDR3 covers 16 residues. Germline V gene sequence: CDR1 SGHVS, CDR2 FQNEAQ. CDR3 bases: TGTGCCAGCAGCCCGGGACAGTCCCACAGGGTGTCTGAAGCTTTCTTT. This sequence encodes CASSPGQSHRVSEAFF.

This rearrangement joins TRBV5-1 to TRBJ1-2; TRBD1 agrees at 9 bases. V shed 0 bases, J shed 2 bases, and the junction held 5 bases outside the gene matches. The CDR3 extends over 16 amino acids. From germline, CDR1 is SGHRS and CDR2 YFSETQ. CDR3 nucleotides: TGCGCCAGCAGCTTGGGGGGACAGGGAGCCAACTATGGCTACACCTTC. Protein sequence: CASSLGGQGANYGYTF. Variable domain in full (rest from reference TRBV5-1 and TRBJ1-2): KAGVTQTPRYLIKTRGQQVTLSCSPISGHRSVSWYQQTPGQGLQFLFEYFSETQRNKGNFPGRFSGRQFSNSRSEMNVSTLELGDSALYLCASSLGGQGANYGYTFGSGTRLTVV.

The CDR3 is CATSRGSPGQGIYEQYF. The CDR3 coding sequence is TGTGCCACCAGCAGAGGGTCGCCGGGACAGGGGATCTACGAGCAGTACTTC. The gene calls are TRBV15 and TRBJ2-7, with 10 bases identical to TRBD1. Germline V CDR1 and CDR2: LNHNV, YYDKDF (reference sequence). After removal of 1 base from V and 3 bases from J, the junction contained 9 bases not matched to a gene. The CDR3 is made up of 17 amino acids.

V is TRBV9 and J is TRBJ2-5; 8 bases align to TRBD2. The CDR3 totals 15 residues. Trimming removed 4 bases from V and 4 bases from J; junction bases left unmatched: 9. Germline CDR1 is SGDLS and CDR2 is YYNGEE. The DNA for the CDR3 is TGTGCCAGCAGCCCGGGGGGGGATGGACGAGAGACCCAGTACTTC. This sequence encodes CASSPGGDGRETQYF. Full variable domain (remainder filled in from reference TRBV9 and TRBJ2-5): DSGVTQTPKHLITATGQRVTLRCSPRSGDLSVYWYQQSLDQGLQFLIQYYNGEERAKGNILERFSAQQFPDLHSELNLSSLELGDSALYFCASSPGGDGRETQYFGPGTRLLVL.

The rearrangement links TRBV5-4 to TRBJ1-1, with a possible D match to TRBD1 (5 bases). The V gene lost 2 bases and the J gene lost 5 bases, with 16 bases spanning the gap. The CDR3 has 15 amino acids. Per the germline V gene, CDR1 is SGHNT and CDR2 is YYREEE (reference sequence). The CDR3 is CASSFSGGGVTEAFF. The CDR3 DNA reads as TGTGCCAGCAGCTTCTCGGGGGGAGGGGTGACTGAAGCTTTCTTT.

This chain links TRBV25-1 with TRBJ1-1; no clear D. The CDR3 contains 13 residues. V was clipped by 4 bases and J by 0 bases, with 6 bases between them. CDR1 is MGHDK and CDR2 is SYGVNS in the germline V gene. CDR3 sequence reads: CASSGRLNTEAFF. The DNA for the CDR3 is TGTGCCAGCAGTGGGCGGTTGAACACTGAAGCTTTCTTT.